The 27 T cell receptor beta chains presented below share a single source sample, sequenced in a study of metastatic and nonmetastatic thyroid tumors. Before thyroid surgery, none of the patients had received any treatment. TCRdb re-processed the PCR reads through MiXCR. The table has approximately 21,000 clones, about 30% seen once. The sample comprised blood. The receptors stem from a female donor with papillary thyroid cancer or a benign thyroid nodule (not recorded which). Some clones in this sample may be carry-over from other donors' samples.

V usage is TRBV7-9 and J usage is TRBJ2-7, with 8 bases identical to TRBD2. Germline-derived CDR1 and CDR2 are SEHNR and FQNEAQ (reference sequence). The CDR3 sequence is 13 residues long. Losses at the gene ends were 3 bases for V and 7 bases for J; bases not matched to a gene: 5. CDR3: CASSLAGGGEQYF. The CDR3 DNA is TGTGCCAGCAGCTTGGCAGGCGGGGGGGAGCAGTACTTC.

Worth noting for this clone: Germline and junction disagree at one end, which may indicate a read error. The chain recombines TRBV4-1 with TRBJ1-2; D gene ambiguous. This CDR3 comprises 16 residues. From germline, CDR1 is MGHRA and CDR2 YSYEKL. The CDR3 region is CASIQDLTIGGYGYTF. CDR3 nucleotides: TGCGCCAGCATCCAAGATTTAACCATCGGTGGCTATGGATACACCTTC.

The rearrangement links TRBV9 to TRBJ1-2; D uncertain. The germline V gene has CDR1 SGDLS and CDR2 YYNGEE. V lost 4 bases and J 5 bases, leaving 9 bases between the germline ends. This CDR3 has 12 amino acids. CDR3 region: CASSIREYGYTF. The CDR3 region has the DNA TGTGCCAGCAGCATAAGAGAGTATGGCTACACCTTC.

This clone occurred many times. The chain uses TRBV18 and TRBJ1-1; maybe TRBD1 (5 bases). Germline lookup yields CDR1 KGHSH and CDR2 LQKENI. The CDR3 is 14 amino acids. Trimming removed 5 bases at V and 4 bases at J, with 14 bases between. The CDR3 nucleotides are TGTGCCAGCTCAACCGCAGCGGGGGGCACTGAAGCTTTCTTT. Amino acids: CASSTAAGGTEAFF. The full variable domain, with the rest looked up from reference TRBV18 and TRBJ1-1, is NAGVMQNPRHLVRRRGQEARLRCSPMKGHSHVYWYRQLPEEGLKFMVYLQKENIIDESGMPKERFSAEFPKEGPSILRIQQVVRGDSAAYFCASSTAAGGTEAFFGQGTRLTVV.

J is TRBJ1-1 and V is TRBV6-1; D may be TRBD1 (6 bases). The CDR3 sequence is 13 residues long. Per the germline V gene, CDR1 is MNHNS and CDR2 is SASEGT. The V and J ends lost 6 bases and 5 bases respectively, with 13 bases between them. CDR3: CASRTGLITEAFF. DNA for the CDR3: TGTGCCAGCAGGACAGGATTAATAACTGAAGCTTTCTTT.

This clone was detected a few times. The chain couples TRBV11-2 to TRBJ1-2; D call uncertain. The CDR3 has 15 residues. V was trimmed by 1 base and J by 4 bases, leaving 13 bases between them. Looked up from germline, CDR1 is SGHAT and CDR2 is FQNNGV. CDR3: CASSLVVGAPYGYTF. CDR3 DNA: TGTGCCAGCAGCTTAGTTGTGGGCGCCCCCTATGGCTACACCTTC.

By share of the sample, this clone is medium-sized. CDR3 nucleotides: TGCGCCAGCAGCCAATTGAAGGTGAGCGAGCAGTACTTC. Its translation: CASSQLKVSEQYF. The chain has TRBV4-3 and TRBJ2-7; D is ambiguous. CDR1 LGHNA and CDR2 YSLEER come from the germline V gene. The CDR3 extends over 13 amino acids. The V and J ends lost 2 bases and 6 bases respectively, with 11 bases between them.

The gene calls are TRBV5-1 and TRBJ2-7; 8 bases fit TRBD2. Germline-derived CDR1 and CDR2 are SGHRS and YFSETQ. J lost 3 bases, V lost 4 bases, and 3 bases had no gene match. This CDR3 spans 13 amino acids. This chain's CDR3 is CASSPSGGYEQYF. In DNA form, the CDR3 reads TGCGCCAGCAGCCCCAGCGGGGGCTACGAGCAGTACTTC.

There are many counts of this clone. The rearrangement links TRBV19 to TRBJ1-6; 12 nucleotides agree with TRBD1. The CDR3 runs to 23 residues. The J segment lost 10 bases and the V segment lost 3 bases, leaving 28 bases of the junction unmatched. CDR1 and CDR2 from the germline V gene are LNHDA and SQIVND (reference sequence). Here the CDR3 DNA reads TGTGCCAGTAGTATCCGATCTATAGGGTTTCGGGACAGGGGGCATCATCCGAGATCACCCCTCCACTTT. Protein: CASSIRSIGFRDRGHHPRSPLHF.

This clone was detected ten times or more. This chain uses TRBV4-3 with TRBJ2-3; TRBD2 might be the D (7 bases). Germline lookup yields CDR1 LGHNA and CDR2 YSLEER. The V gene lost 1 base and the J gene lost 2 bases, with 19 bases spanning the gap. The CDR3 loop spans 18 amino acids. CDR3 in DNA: TGCGCCAGCAGCCAAGTCCTTGGCGGGGGCCCACCCACAGATACGCAGTATTTT. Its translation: CASSQVLGGGPPTDTQYF.

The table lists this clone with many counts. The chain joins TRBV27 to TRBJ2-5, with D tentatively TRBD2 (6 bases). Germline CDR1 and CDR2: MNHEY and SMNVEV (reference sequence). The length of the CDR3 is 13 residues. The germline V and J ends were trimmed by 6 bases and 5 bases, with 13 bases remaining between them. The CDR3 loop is CASRPGVGETQYF. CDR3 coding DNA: TGTGCCAGCAGGCCGGGGGTCGGGGAGACCCAGTACTTC.

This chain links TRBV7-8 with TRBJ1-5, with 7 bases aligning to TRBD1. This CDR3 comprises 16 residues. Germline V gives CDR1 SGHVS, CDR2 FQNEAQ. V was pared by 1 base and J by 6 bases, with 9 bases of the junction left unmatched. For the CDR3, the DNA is TGTGCCAGCAGCTTAGTGGCAGGGGGTATAGTTCAGCCCCAGCATTTT. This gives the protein CASSLVAGGIVQPQHF. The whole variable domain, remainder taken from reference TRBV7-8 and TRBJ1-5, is GAGVSQSPRYKVAKRGQDVALRCDPISGHVSLFWYQQALGQGPEFLTYFQNEAQLDKSGLPSDRFFAERPEGSVSTLKIQRTQQEDSAVYLCASSLVAGGIVQPQHFGDGTRLSIL.

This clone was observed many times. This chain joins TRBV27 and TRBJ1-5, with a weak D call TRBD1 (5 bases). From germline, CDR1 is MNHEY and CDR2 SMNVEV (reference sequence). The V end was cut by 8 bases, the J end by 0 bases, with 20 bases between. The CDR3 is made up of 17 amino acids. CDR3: CASRSIGGGGSNQPQHF. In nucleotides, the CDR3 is TGTGCCAGCCGGAGCATCGGGGGTGGAGGTAGCAATCAGCCCCAGCATTTT.

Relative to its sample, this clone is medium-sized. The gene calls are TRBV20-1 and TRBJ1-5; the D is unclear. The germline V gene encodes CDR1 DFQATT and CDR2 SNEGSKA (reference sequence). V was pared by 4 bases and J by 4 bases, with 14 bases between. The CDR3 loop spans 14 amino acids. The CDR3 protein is CSATFILGNQPQHF. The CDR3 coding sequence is TGCAGTGCTACCTTCATCTTAGGGAATCAGCCCCAGCATTTT.

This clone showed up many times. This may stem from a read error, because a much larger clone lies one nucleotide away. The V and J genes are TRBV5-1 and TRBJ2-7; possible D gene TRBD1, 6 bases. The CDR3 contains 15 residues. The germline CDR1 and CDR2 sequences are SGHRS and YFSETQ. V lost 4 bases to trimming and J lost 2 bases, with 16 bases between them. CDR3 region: CASSARDTTPYEQYF. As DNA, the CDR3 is TGCGCCAGCAGCGCCCGGGACACGACCCCCTACGAGCAGTACTTC.

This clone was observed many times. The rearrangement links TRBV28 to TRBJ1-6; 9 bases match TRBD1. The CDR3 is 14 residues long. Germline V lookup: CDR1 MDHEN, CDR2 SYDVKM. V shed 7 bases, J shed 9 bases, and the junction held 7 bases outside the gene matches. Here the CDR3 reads CASNPTGGLSPLHF. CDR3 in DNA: TGTGCCAGCAACCCGACAGGGGGGCTTTCACCCCTCCACTTT.

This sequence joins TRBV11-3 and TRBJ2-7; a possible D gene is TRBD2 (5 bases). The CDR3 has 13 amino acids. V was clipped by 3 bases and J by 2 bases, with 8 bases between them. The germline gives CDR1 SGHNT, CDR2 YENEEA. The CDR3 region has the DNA TGTGCCAGCAGCTTCGGGAAACCCTACGAGCAGTACTTC. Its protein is CASSFGKPYEQYF. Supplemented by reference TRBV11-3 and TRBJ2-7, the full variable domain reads EAGVVQSPRYKIIEKKQPVAFWCNPISGHNTLYWYLQNLGQGPELLIRYENEEAVDDSQLPKDRFSAERLKGVDSTLKIQPAELGDSAVYLCASSFGKPYEQYFGPGTRLTVT.

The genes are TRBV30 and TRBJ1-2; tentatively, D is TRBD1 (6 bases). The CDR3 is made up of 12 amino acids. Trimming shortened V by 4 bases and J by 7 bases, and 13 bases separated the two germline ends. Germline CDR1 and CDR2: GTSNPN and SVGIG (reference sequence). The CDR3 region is CAWTGGESGYTF. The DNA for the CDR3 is TGTGCCTGGACCGGGGGCGAATCTGGCTACACCTTC. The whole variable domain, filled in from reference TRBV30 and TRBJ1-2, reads SQTIHQWPATLVQPVGSPLSLECTVEGTSNPNLYWYRQAAGRGLQLLFYSVGIGQISSEVPQNLSASRPQDRQFILSSKKLLLSDSGFYLCAWTGGESGYTFGSGTRLTVV.

The CDR3 loop reads CSARVMGGYQREQYF. CDR3 bases: TGCAGTGCTAGAGTGATGGGCGGGTATCAGCGAGAGCAGTACTTC. The V and J genes are TRBV20-1 and TRBJ2-7; tentatively, D is TRBD2 (5 bases). V lost 1 base to trimming and J lost 7 bases, with 20 bases between them. Germline loops: CDR1 DFQATT, CDR2 SNEGSKA (reference sequence). CDR3 length: 15 residues.

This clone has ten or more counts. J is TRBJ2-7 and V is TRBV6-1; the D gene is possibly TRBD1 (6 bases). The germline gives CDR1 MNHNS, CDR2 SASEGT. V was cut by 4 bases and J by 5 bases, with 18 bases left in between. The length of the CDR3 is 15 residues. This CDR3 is CASSAPHRDTHEQYF. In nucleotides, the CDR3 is TGTGCCAGCAGTGCTCCCCACAGGGATACCCACGAGCAGTACTTC.

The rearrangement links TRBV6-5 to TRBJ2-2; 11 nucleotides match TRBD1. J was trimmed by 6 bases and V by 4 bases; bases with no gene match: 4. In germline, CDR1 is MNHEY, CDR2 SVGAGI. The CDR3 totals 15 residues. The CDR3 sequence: CASSSGQGEPGELFF. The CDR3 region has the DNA TGTGCCAGCAGTTCGGGACAGGGGGAACCCGGGGAGCTGTTTTTT.

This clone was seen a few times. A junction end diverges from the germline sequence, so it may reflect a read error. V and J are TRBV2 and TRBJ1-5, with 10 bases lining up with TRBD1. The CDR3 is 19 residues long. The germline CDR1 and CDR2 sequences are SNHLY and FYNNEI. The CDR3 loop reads CASSETGTGDGVSYQPQHF. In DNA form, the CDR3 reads TGTGCCAGCAGTGAAACCGGGACAGGGGATGGGGTTAGCTATCAGCCCCAGCATTTT.

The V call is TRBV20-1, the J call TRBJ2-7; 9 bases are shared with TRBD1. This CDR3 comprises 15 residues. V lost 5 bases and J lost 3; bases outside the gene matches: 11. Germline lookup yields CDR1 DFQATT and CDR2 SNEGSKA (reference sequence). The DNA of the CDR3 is TGCAGTGCTCCTACGGACAGGGGCACTTTCTACGAGCAGTACTTC. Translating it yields CSAPTDRGTFYEQYF.

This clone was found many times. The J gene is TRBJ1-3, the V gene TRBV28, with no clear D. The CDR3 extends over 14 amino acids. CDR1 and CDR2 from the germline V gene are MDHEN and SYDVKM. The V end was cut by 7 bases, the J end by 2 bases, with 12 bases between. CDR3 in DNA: TGTGCCAGCACCCCACCCTTGGCTGGAAACACCATATATTTT. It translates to CASTPPLAGNTIYF.

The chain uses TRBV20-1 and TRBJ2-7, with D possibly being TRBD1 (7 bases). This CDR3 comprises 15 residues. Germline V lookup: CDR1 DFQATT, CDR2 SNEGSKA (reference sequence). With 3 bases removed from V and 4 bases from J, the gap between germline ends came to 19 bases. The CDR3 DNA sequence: TGCAGTGCTAGTCGAGCGGCAGGGGGAGGATACGAGCAGTACTTC. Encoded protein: CSASRAAGGGYEQYF.

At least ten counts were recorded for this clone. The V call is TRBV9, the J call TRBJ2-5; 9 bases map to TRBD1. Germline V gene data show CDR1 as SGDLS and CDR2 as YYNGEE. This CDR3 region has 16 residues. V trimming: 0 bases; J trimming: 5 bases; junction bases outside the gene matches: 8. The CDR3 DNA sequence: TGTGCCAGCAGCGTAGCTACAGGGACAGGGAGGGAGACCCAGTACTTC. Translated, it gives CASSVATGTGRETQYF.

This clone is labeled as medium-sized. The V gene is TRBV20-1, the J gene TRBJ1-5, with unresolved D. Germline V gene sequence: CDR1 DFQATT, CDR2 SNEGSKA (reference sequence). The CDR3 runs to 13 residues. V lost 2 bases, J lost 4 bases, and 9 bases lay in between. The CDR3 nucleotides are TGCAGTGCTAGAAACAGCGAAAATCAGCCCCAGCATTTT. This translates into CSARNSENQPQHF.